Below, 32 T cell receptor gamma chains from the same sample are listed, as sequenced in a study of fetal and pediatric gammadelta thymocytes. TCRdb re-analyzed the reads via CATT. The data hold roughly 550 gamma-chain clones, with approximately 4% observed a single time. The specimen sequenced was non-Vgamma9Vdelta2 gamma-delta T cells from the thymus. The subset here: CD3+gammadeltaTCR+ thymocytes not co-expressing Vgamma9 and Vdelta2. The receptors shown here come from a child who underwent cardiac surgery and was recorded as healthy.

This clone rates as large (0.1 to 1%). This chain links TRGV11 with TRGJP1. TRGV11 is treated as an ORF (open reading frame) with a function not yet certain. V trimming: 5 bases; J trimming: 6 bases; junction bases outside the gene matches: 6. The CDR3 is 14 residues long. The CDR3 protein is CACWITLAGWFKIF. The CDR3 bases are TGTGCCTGCTGGATTACCCTTGCTGGTTGGTTCAAGATATTT.

By its share, this clone is large. V and J are TRGV2 and TRGJ1 or TRGJ2. Germline values: CDR1 EGSNGY, CDR2 YDSYNSKV. The CDR3 extends over 13 amino acids. V lost 2 bases, J lost 3 bases, and 4 bases stayed unmatched. CDR3 protein: CATWDEIYYKKLF. DNA of the CDR3: TGTGCCACCTGGGACGAGATTTATTATAAGAAACTCTTT.

By proportion, this clone is large. The rearrangement uses TRGV8 and TRGJ1 or TRGJ2. V lost 2 bases, J lost 2 bases, and 3 bases stayed unmatched. The germline gives CDR1 VENAVY, CDR2 YDSYNSRV. The CDR3 runs to 13 residues. The CDR3 DNA reads as TGTGCCACCTGGGATATTCATTATTATAAGAAACTCTTT. Protein product: CATWDIHYYKKLF.

A remark on this clone: A read error may explain this, as a much larger clone is one base away. The gene calls are TRGV9 and TRGJP. The CDR3 totals 17 residues. Germline V gene lookup returns CDR1 GITISATS and CDR2 ISYDGTV (reference sequence). CDR3 coding DNA: TGTGCCTTGTGGGAGGTGTGCGGAAAGTTGGACAAAAAAATCAAGGTATTT. This gives the protein CALWEVCGKLDKKIKVF.

By frequency in the sample, this clone is large. The chain employs TRGV4 and TRGJ1 or TRGJ2. CDR1 EGSTGY and CDR2 YDSYTSSV come from the germline V gene. The junction had 8 bases not matched to a gene; V was cut back by 6 bases and J by 12 bases. The CDR3 consists of 10 residues. The CDR3 DNA is TGTGCCACCTGGTCATTGAGGAAACTCTTT. It is translated as CATWSLRKLF.

By proportion, this clone is large. This chain uses TRGV5 with TRGJ1 or TRGJ2. The CDR3 is made up of 14 amino acids. Germline CDR1 reads VINAFY; CDR2 reads YDVSNSKD. V trimming: 0 bases; J trimming: 1 base; junction bases outside the gene matches: 3. CDR3 nucleotides: TGTGCCACCTGGGACAGGCGTAATTATTATAAGAAACTCTTT. Its protein is CATWDRRNYYKKLF.

Within the sample, this clone is medium-sized. The V call is TRGV2, the J call TRGJ1 or TRGJ2. CDR3 length: 13 residues. Germline trimming cut 3 bases from V and 1 base from J; bases unmatched to any gene: 3. Looked up from germline, CDR1 is EGSNGY and CDR2 is YDSYNSKV. The chain's CDR3 is CATWDPNYYKKLF. CDR3 in DNA: TGTGCCACCTGGGACCCAAATTATTATAAGAAACTCTTT.

This clone is classed as large (0.1 to 1%). The chain has TRGV8 and TRGJP1. The J segment lost 3 bases and the V segment lost 2 bases, leaving 0 bases of the junction unmatched. The CDR3 runs to 13 residues. Germline V CDR1 and CDR2: VENAVY, YDSYNSRV. This CDR3 reads CATWDTTGWFKIF. The CDR3 DNA follows: TGTGCCACCTGGGATACCACTGGTTGGTTCAAGATATTT.

By sample share, this clone is large. This chain connects TRGV8 to TRGJ1 or TRGJ2. V was clipped by 1 base and J by 4 bases; unmatched bases: 10. Per the germline V gene, CDR1 is VENAVY and CDR2 is YDSYNSRV. The CDR3 sequence is 15 residues long. CDR3 protein: CATWDRGTRYYKKLF. For the CDR3, the DNA is TGTGCCACCTGGGATAGAGGAACGCGGTATTATAAGAAACTCTTT.

There are a few counts of this clone. A much larger clone lies one base from this, so it may be a read error. Other DNA variants within this sample encode the same CDR3. This chain joins TRGV8 and TRGJP2. Germline V gene lookup returns CDR1 VENAVY and CDR2 YDSYNSRV. This CDR3 has 14 residues. CDR3 in amino acids: CATWERGSDWIKTF. DNA for the CDR3: TGTGCCACCTGGGAAAGGGGGAGTGATTGGATCAAAACGTTT.

By share, this clone ranks as large. This chain joins TRGV8 and TRGJ1 or TRGJ2. Germline V CDR1 and CDR2: VENAVY, YDSYNSRV. The CDR3 contains 13 residues. V lost 3 bases and J lost 4; bases outside the gene matches: 6. CDR3 sequence reads: CATWDSIYYKKLF. DNA for the CDR3: TGTGCCACCTGGGATTCTATATATTATAAGAAACTCTTT.

This clone is large (0.1 to 1%) by share. The rearrangement joins TRGV8 to TRGJP2. This CDR3 has 15 amino acids. With 4 bases clipped from V and 0 bases from J, the junction kept 5 bases outside the gene matches. Germline lookup yields CDR1 VENAVY and CDR2 YDSYNSRV. Here the CDR3 DNA reads TGTGCCACCTGGGACCTTTATAGTAGTGATTGGATCAAGACGTTT. Its translation: CATWDLYSSDWIKTF.

By frequency in the sample, this clone is large (0.1 to 1%). The V and J genes are TRGV5 and TRGJ1 or TRGJ2. V lost 0 bases to trimming and J lost 11 bases; unmatched junction nucleotides: 7. Germline V gene data show CDR1 as VINAFY and CDR2 as YDVSNSKD. This CDR3 region has 12 residues. CDR3 in DNA: TGTGCCACCTGGGACAGGCCCAGTCAGAAACTCTTT. It encodes CATWDRPSQKLF.

This clone is categorized as large. This chain uses TRGV2 with TRGJP2. The ends lost 4 bases at V and 8 bases at J; junction bases unmatched: 10. The germline V gene has CDR1 EGSNGY and CDR2 YDSYNSKV. This CDR3 region has 14 residues. CDR3 amino acids: CATWDKRGDWIKTF. For the CDR3, the DNA is TGTGCCACCTGGGATAAGAGGGGAGATTGGATCAAGACGTTT.

This clone is large by share. The rearrangement uses TRGV4 and TRGJ1 or TRGJ2. CDR3 length equals 18 residues. Losses at the gene ends were 1 base for V and 0 bases for J; bases not matched to a gene: 15. Germline CDR1 is EGSTGY and CDR2 is YDSYTSSV. The CDR3 reads CATWDGPQNSQNYYKKLF. The DNA for the CDR3 is TGTGCCACCTGGGATGGCCCTCAAAATTCCCAGAATTATTATAAGAAACTCTTT.

By share, this clone counts as large. This sequence joins TRGV5 and TRGJP2. J gave up 3 bases and V 3 bases, and 4 bases lay outside the gene matches. The germline gives CDR1 VINAFY, CDR2 YDVSNSKD. The CDR3 length is 14 residues. CDR3 DNA sequence: TGTGCCACCTGGGACCGAGGTAGTGATTGGATCAAGACGTTT. Amino acids: CATWDRGSDWIKTF.

By proportion, this clone is large (0.1 to 1%). The gene calls are TRGV10 and TRGJ1 or TRGJ2. TRGV10 is identified as an open reading frame with a role that is uncertain. V shed 8 bases, J shed 0 bases, and the junction held 8 bases outside the gene matches. This CDR3 has 14 amino acids. DNA for the CDR3: TGTGCTGCGTGGGATACGTCGAATTATTATAAGAAACTCTTT. It translates to CAAWDTSNYYKKLF.

This clone is labeled as medium-sized. The chain employs TRGV2 and TRGJ1 or TRGJ2. V dropped 1 base and J dropped 9; count of bases not matched to a gene: 3. Germline assignment: CDR1 EGSNGY and CDR2 YDSYNSKV. The CDR3 runs to 11 residues. In nucleotides, the CDR3 is TGTGCCACCTGGGACGGTATTAAGAAACTCTTT. Translated, it gives CATWDGIKKLF.

By sample fraction, this clone is medium-sized. This chain links TRGV5 with TRGJ1 or TRGJ2. The CDR3 extends over 13 amino acids. Germline-derived CDR1 and CDR2 are VINAFY and YDVSNSKD. V was pared by 3 bases and J by 1 base, with 3 bases of the junction left unmatched. The CDR3 spells CATWDYNYYKKLF. CDR3 bases: TGTGCCACCTGGGACTACAATTATTATAAGAAACTCTTT.

This clone is deemed large. The J gene is TRGJ1 or TRGJ2, the V gene TRGV2. This CDR3 is 15 amino acids long. With V trimmed by 0 bases and J by 3 bases, 8 bases remained unmatched. Germline V gene sequence: CDR1 EGSNGY, CDR2 YDSYNSKV. The DNA of the CDR3 is TGTGCCACCTGGGACGGGCCGAAGAGTTATTATAAGAAACTCTTT. This codes for CATWDGPKSYYKKLF.

This clone ranks as large (0.1 to 1%). The chain combines TRGV8 with TRGJ1 or TRGJ2. The CDR3 length is 13 residues. Unmatched junction bases numbered 5, after V lost 3 bases and J lost 3 bases. The germline V gene has CDR1 VENAVY and CDR2 YDSYNSRV. CDR3 DNA sequence: TGTGCCACCTGGGATTCAGTTTATTATAAGAAACTCTTT. Its translation is CATWDSVYYKKLF.

This clone is medium-sized (0.01 to 0.1%) within its sample. The chain uses TRGV2 and TRGJP1. The germline CDR1 and CDR2 sequences are EGSNGY and YDSYNSKV. The CDR3 is 17 residues long. V gave up 2 bases and J gave up 0 bases; unmatched junction bases: 9. The DNA for the CDR3 is TGTGCCACCTGGGACGAAGGGCCGCATACCACTGGTTGGTTCAAGATATTT. Translated, it gives CATWDEGPHTTGWFKIF.

Relative to its sample, this clone is large. V usage is TRGV5 and J usage is TRGJ1 or TRGJ2. The CDR3 is made up of 13 amino acids. CDR1 and CDR2 (germline): VINAFY, YDVSNSKD. V dropped 6 bases and J dropped 10; count of bases not matched to a gene: 15. DNA of the CDR3: TGTGCCACCTGGATCTTTAACCGGAAAAAGAAACTCTTT. Its translation: CATWIFNRKKKLF.

This clone was seen only a few times. This sequence joins TRGV4 and TRGJP2. V was clipped by 4 bases and J by 6 bases; unmatched bases: 5. The V gene's germline CDR1 is EGSTGY and CDR2 YDSYTSSV. The CDR3 is 13 residues long. The CDR3 is CATWEGGDWIKTF. CDR3 bases: TGTGCCACCTGGGAAGGGGGTGATTGGATCAAGACGTTT.

This clone is labeled as medium-sized. This sequence joins TRGV4 and TRGJ1 or TRGJ2. The J segment lost 4 bases and the V segment lost 1 base, leaving 7 bases of the junction unmatched. CDR1 is EGSTGY, CDR2 YDSYTSSV, per germline. The CDR3 loop spans 14 amino acids. CDR3: CATWDGRGYYKKLF. The CDR3 nucleotides read TGTGCCACCTGGGATGGACGAGGGTATTATAAGAAACTCTTT.

Within the sample, this clone is large (0.1 to 1%). The chain has TRGV4 and TRGJP1. V dropped 0 bases and J dropped 8; count of bases not matched to a gene: 12. Looked up from germline, CDR1 is EGSTGY and CDR2 is YDSYTSSV. The length of the CDR3 is 16 residues. The CDR3 here is CATWDGSIPDGWFKIF. CDR3 nucleotides: TGTGCCACCTGGGATGGGTCAATACCCGACGGTTGGTTCAAGATATTT.

Relative to its sample, this clone is large. The chain links TRGV9 to TRGJ1 or TRGJ2. CDR1 is GITISATS, CDR2 ISYDGTV, per germline (reference sequence). There are 11 residues in the CDR3. After removal of 1 base from V and 9 bases from J, the junction contained 3 bases not matched to a gene. The CDR3 sequence: CALWEVGKKLF. CDR3 nucleotides: TGTGCCTTGTGGGAGGTTGGTAAGAAACTCTTT.

This clone showed up just a few times. This probably arose from a read error, given a far larger clone one base away. The same CDR3 also results from other DNA sequences found in this sample. The chain uses TRGV8 and TRGJ1 or TRGJ2. Germline lookup yields CDR1 VENAVY and CDR2 YDSYNSRV. This CDR3 is 11 amino acids long. CDR3 sequence: CATWDYYKKLF. CDR3 coding DNA: TGTGCCACTTGGGATTATTATAAGAAACTCTTT.

In its sample, this clone is large. The chain is built from TRGV5 and TRGJP2. The CDR3 runs 15 residues. The germline gives CDR1 VINAFY, CDR2 YDVSNSKD. The J segment lost 3 bases and the V segment lost 0 bases, leaving 4 bases of the junction unmatched. The CDR3 bases are TGTGCCACCTGGGACAGGCTTGGTAGTGATTGGATCAAGACGTTT. Translating it yields CATWDRLGSDWIKTF.

This clone is termed medium-sized. The V gene is TRGV5, the J gene TRGJP1. Per germline, CDR1 VINAFY and CDR2 YDVSNSKD. With 4 bases clipped from V and 7 bases from J, the junction kept 6 bases outside the gene matches. The CDR3 is 13 amino acids. The CDR3 is CATWENSGWFKIF. In nucleotides, the CDR3 is TGTGCCACCTGGGAAAATAGTGGTTGGTTCAAGATATTT.

By sample fraction, this clone is hyperexpanded (1% or more). Other DNA sequences in this specimen translate into the identical CDR3. The rearrangement links TRGV2 to TRGJP1. The V segment lost 6 bases and the J segment 9 bases; nucleotides outside the gene matches: 4. The length of the CDR3 is 11 residues. Germline V gives CDR1 EGSNGY, CDR2 YDSYNSKV. The CDR3 reads CATWLRWFKIF. CDR3 DNA sequence: TGTGCCACCTGGTTACGTTGGTTCAAGATATTT.

Relative to its sample, this clone is large (0.1 to 1%). The chain links TRGV4 to TRGJ1 or TRGJ2. Germline V gives CDR1 EGSTGY, CDR2 YDSYTSSV. The CDR3 contains 15 residues. Trimming took 0 bases from V and 5 from J; bases not matched to a gene: 10. The CDR3 reads CATWDGPFLNYKKLF. CDR3 DNA: TGTGCCACCTGGGATGGGCCATTCCTGAATTATAAGAAACTCTTT.